The rows below give T cell receptor beta chains drawn from one sample of a study of metastatic and nonmetastatic thyroid tumors. Through MiXCR, TCRdb re-clonotyped the PCR reads. The repertoire consists of tens of thousands of clones, with about 17% occurring once and the leading ten covering 3.4%. Specimen: blood. Receptors originate from a female donor with papillary thyroid cancer or a benign thyroid nodule (not recorded which). Some clones in this sample may be carry-over from other donors' samples. CDR3s include the opening cysteine and the closing phenylalanine or tryptophan. The D gene is left open where the match is weak. Expanded clones get a size class; other rows say once, few or many, or leave the size out.

d_call,j_call,clone_size,v_call,cdr3_nt,cdr3_aa
NA,TRBJ2-4,many,TRBV20-1,TGCAGTTCGTGGTCCCCGGCGGGCATTCAGTACTTC,CSSWSPAGIQYF
NA,TRBJ2-3,many,TRBV20-1,TGCAGTGCTAGGTTCCCGGTTAGCACAGATACGCAGTATTTT,CSARFPVSTDTQYF
NA,TRBJ2-5,many,TRBV4-2,TGTGCCAGCAGCCAAGATCTGGTTAGGCAGACCCAGTACTTC,CASSQDLVRQTQYF
NA,TRBJ1-1,NA,TRBV12-3/TRBV12-4,TGTGCCAGCAGTTTTCGCCGTGCGGGAGAGAACACTGAAGCTTTCTTT,CASSFRRAGENTEAFF
NA,TRBJ1-3,few,TRBV6-1,TGTGCCAGCAAGCCGGGGGTGACTGGAAACACCATATATTTT,CASKPGVTGNTIYF
NA,TRBJ1-6,NA,TRBV6-1,TGTGCCAGCGGGGGGGGATACCTCCACTTT,CASGGGYLHF
NA,TRBJ2-7,NA,TRBV5-6,TGTGCCAGCAGCTTGGGTTGGGTAAGTGGAGAACTACCATTC,CASSLGWVSGELPF
NA,TRBJ1-5,many,TRBV7-2,TGTGCCAGCAGCTTAAGCCCGGGAGTAGGACAGCCCCAGCATTTT,CASSLSPGVGQPQHF
NA,TRBJ2-1,NA,TRBV6-6,TGTGCCAGCAGTCCACTCGACTGTGGGCTCGACAATGAGCAGTTCTTC,CASSPLDCGLDNEQFF
NA,TRBJ2-1,NA,TRBV5-1,TGCGCCAGCAGCTTGGCTGGTTTGGGAAGCTCCTACAATGAGCAGTTCTTC,CASSLAGLGSSYNEQFF
TRBD1,TRBJ2-7,NA,TRBV30,TGTGCCTGGAGTGTTTCGGGGACAGCCTACGAGCAGTACTTC,CAWSVSGTAYEQYF